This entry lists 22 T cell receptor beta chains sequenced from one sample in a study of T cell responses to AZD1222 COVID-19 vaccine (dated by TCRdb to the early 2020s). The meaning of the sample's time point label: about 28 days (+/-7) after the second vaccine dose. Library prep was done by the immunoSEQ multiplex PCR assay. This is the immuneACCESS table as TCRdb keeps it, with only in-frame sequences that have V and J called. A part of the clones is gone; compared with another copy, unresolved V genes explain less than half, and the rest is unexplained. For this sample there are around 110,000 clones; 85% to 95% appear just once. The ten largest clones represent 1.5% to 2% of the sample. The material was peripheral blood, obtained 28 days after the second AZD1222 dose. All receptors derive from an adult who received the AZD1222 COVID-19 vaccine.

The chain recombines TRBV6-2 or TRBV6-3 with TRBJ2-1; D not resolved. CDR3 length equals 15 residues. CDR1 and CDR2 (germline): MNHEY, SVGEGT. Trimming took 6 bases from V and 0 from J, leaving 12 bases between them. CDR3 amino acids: CASSLTQSSYNEQFF. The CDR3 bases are TGTGCCAGCAGCCTGACTCAAAGCTCCTACAATGAGCAGTTCTTC.

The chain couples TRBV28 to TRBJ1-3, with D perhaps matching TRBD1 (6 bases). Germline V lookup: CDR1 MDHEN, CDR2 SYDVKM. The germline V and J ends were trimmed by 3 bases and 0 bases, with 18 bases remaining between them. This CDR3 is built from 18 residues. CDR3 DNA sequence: TGTGCCAGCAGTTTTTCCCCGCCGGGACACTTCTCTGGAAACACCATATATTTT. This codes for CASSFSPPGHFSGNTIYF.

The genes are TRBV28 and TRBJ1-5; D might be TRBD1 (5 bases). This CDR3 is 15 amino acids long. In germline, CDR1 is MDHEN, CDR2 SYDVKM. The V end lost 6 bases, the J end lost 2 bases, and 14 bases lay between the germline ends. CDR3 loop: CASRLRGFGNQPQHF. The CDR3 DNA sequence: TGTGCCAGCAGACTGAGGGGATTTGGCAATCAGCCCCAGCATTTT.

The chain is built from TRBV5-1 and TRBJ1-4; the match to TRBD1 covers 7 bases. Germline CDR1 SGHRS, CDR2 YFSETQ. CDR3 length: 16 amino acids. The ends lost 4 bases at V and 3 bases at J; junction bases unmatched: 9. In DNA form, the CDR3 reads TGCGCCAGCAGCCTACTTAACAGGGGCCCTAATGAAAAACTGTTTTTT. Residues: CASSLLNRGPNEKLFF.

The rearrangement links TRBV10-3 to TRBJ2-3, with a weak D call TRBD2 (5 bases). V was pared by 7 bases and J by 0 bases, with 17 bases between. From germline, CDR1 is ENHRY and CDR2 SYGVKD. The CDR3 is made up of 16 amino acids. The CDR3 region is CAITQEERSSTDTQYF. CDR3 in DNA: TGTGCCATCACCCAGGAGGAGCGGTCCAGCACAGATACGCAGTATTTT.

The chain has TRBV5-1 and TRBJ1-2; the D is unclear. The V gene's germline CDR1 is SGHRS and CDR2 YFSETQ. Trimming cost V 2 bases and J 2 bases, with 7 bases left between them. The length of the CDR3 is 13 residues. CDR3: CASSFGTNYGYTF. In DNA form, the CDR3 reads TGCGCCAGCAGCTTCGGTACGAACTATGGCTACACCTTC. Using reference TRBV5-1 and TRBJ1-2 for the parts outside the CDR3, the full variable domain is KAGVTQTPRYLIKTRGQQVTLSCSPISGHRSVSWYQQTPGQGLQFLFEYFSETQRNKGNFPGRFSGRQFSNSRSEMNVSTLELGDSALYLCASSFGTNYGYTFGSGTRLTVV.

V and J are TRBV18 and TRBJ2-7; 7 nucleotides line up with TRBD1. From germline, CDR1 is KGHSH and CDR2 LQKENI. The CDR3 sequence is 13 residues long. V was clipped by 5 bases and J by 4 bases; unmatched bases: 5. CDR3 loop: CASSEAQGYEQYF. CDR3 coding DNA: TGTGCCAGCTCAGAGGCACAGGGGTACGAGCAGTACTTC.

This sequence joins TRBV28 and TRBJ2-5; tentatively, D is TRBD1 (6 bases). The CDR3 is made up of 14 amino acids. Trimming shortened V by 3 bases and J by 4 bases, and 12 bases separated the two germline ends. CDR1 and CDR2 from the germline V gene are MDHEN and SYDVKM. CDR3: CASSLGARRETQYF. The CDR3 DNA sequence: TGTGCCAGCAGTTTGGGGGCAAGACGAGAGACCCAGTACTTC.

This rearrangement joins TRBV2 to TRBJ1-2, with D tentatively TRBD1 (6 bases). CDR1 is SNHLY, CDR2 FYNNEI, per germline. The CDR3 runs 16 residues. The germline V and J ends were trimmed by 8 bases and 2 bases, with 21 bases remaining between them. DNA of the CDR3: TGTGCCAGCTTCTCCGGGACATCTACTATCAACTATGGCTACACCTTC. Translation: CASFSGTSTINYGYTF. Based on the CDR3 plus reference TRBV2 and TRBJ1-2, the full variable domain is EPEVTQTPSHQVTQMGQEVILRCVPISNHLYFYWYRQILGQKVEFLVSFYNNEISEKSEIFDDQFSVERPDGSNFTLKIRSTKLEDSAMYFCASFSGTSTINYGYTFGSGTRLTVV.

CDR3 residues: CASSLAGVNEQFF. CDR3 DNA sequence: TGTGCCAGCAGCCTAGCGGGAGTCAATGAGCAGTTCTTC. The chain has TRBV4-2 and TRBJ2-1; 9 bases match TRBD2. Trimming cost V 4 bases and J 6 bases; bases outside gene matches: 1. The germline CDR1 and CDR2 sequences are LGHNA and YNFKEQ. CDR3 length: 13 residues.

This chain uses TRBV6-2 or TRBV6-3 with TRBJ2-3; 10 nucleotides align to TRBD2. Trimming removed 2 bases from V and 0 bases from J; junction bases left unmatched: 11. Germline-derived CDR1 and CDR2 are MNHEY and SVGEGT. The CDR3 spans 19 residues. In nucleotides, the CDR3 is TGTGCCAGCAGTTACCCATCTAGCGGGAGAGGTTCGAGCACAGATACGCAGTATTTT. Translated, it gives CASSYPSSGRGSSTDTQYF.

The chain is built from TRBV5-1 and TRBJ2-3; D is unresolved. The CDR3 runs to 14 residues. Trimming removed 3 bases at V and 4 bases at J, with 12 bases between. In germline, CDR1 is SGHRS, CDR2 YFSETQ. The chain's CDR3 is CASSSNHYSDTQYF. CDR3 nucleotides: TGCGCCAGCAGCTCTAACCACTACTCAGATACGCAGTATTTT.

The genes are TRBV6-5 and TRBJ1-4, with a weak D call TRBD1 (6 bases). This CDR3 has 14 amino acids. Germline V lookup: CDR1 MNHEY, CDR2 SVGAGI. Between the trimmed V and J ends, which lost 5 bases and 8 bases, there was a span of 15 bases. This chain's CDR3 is CASSNTGIMEKLFF. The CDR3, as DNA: TGTGCCAGCAGTAACACAGGGATTATGGAAAAACTGTTTTTT.

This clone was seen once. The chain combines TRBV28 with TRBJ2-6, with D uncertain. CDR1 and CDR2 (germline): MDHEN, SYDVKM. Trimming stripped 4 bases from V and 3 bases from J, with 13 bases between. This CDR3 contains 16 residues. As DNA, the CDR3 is TGTGCCAGCAGTTCCCCCCCGGTGGTTGGGGCCAACGTCCTGACTTTC. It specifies CASSSPPVVGANVLTF.

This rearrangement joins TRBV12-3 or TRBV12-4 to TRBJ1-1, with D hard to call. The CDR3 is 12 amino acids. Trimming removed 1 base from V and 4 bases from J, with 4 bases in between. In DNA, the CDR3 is TGTGCCAGCAGTTTAGGCTTCACTGAAGCTTTCTTT. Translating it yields CASSLGFTEAFF.

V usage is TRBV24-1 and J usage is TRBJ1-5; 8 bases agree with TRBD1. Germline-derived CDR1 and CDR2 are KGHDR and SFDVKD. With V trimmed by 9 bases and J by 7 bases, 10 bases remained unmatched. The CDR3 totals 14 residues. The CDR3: CATQQGGNTQPQHF. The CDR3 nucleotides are TGTGCCACCCAACAGGGGGGGAACACCCAGCCCCAGCATTTT.

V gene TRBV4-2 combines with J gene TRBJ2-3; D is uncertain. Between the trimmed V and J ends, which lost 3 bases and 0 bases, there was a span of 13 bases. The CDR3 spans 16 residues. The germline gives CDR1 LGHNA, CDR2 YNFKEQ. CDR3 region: CASSQALTTSTDTQYF. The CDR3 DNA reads TGTGCCAGCAGCCAGGCCCTAACGACCAGCACAGATACGCAGTATTTT.

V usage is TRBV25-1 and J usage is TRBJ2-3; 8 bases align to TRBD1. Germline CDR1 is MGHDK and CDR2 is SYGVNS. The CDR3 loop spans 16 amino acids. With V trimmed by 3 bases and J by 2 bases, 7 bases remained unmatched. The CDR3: CASSDERDRTTDTQYF. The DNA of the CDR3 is TGTGCCAGCAGTGACGAACGGGACAGGACCACAGATACGCAGTATTTT.

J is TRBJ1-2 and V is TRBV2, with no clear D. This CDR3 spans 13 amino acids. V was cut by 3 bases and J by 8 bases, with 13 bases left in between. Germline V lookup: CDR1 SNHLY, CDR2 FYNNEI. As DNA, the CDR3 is TGTGCCAGCAGTGATCTCGGGGAAGGCGGCTACACCTTC. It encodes CASSDLGEGGYTF.

CDR3 region: CASSVGVGGSKNIQYF. As DNA, the CDR3 is TGTGCCAGCAGCGTGGGGGTAGGGGGATCCAAAAACATTCAGTACTTC. This chain links TRBV9 with TRBJ2-4, with D perhaps TRBD1 (6 bases). The V end was cut by 2 bases, the J end by 2 bases, with 14 bases between. Germline loops: CDR1 SGDLS, CDR2 YYNGEE. The length of the CDR3 is 16 residues.

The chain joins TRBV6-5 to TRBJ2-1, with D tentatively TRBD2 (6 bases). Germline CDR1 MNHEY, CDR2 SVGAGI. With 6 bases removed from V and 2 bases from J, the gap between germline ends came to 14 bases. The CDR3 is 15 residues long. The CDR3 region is CASRHRRETYNEQFF. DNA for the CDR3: TGTGCCAGCAGGCACAGGAGGGAAACCTACAATGAGCAGTTCTTC.

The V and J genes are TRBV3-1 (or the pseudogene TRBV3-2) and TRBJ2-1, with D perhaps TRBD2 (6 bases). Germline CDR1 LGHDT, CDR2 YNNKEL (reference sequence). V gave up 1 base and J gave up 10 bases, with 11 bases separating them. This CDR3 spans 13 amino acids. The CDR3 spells CASSQVLGGEQFF. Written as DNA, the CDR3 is TGTGCCAGCAGCCAAGTTTTGGGAGGCGAGCAGTTCTTC.